This T cell receptor (beta chain) was recovered during a study of CD8 T cells in ankylosing spondylitis. Molecular-barcoded quantitative 5'-RACE produced these TCR beta libraries. In TCRdb, the 5' RACE reads were re-called with MiXCR into one record per CDR3 protein. The sample includes about 540,000 distinct CDR3 sequences, about an eighth seen only once; the top ten take about 6.5%. Notes on the study in general: Prior work had noted some motif variants in reactive arthritis blood and synovial fluid. Ankylosing spondylitis blood seemed to carry a telltale TCR beta motif made of several highly homologous variants. Disease-linked clones bore a CD8+ phenotype and were relatively rare in peripheral blood.

V was shortened by 3 bases and J by 2 bases, with 12 bases between the two germline ends. Per the germline V gene, CDR1 is SGHTA and CDR2 is FQGNSA. The CDR3 extends over 15 amino acids. Of note for this clonotype: What it recognizes is unknown.

The rearrangement links TRBV7-2 to TRBJ2-3; a weak D match, TRBD1 (6 bases). The sequence derives from a male donor with ankylosing spondylitis. Sequenced material: blood, either unsorted or a sorted T cell fraction (not recorded which). The CDR3 reads CASSFSQGSTDTQYF. In DNA, the CDR3 is TGTGCCAGCAGCTTCTCACAGGGATCCACAGATACGCAGTATTTT. The whole variable domain, remainder taken from reference TRBV7-2 and TRBJ2-3, is GAGVSQSPSNKVTEKGKDVELRCDPISGHTALYWYRQSLGQGLEFLIYFQGNSAPDKSGLPSDRFSAERTGGSVSTLTIQRTQQEDSAVYLCASSFSQGSTDTQYFGPGTRLTVL.